The rows below give T cell receptor beta chains drawn from one sample of a study of blood T cell repertoires in COVID-19. Sequencing was performed with immunoSEQ multiplex PCR; in TCRdb, only in-frame clones are kept and a portion is missing. The table has a few hundred thousand clones, more than 75% seen once. The source material was PBMCs or T cells enriched from blood (not recorded which). These receptors all come from a woman aged 18-29 years who had recovered from COVID-19. CDR3s include the opening cysteine and the closing phenylalanine or tryptophan. The D gene is left open where the match is weak. Expanded clones get a size class; other rows say once, few or many, or leave the size out.

v_call: TRBV4-2
clone_size: once
j_call: TRBJ1-5
d_call: .
cdr3_aa: CASSYGHLSNQPQHF
cdr3_nt: TGTGCCAGCAGCTATGGACACCTAAGCAATCAGCCCCAGCATTTT

v_call: TRBV14
clone_size: .
j_call: TRBJ2-7
d_call: TRBD1
cdr3_aa: CASSQFRTGPYEQYF
cdr3_nt: TGTGCCAGCAGCCAATTCAGGACAGGTCCCTACGAGCAGTACTTC

v_call: TRBV2
clone_size: .
j_call: TRBJ1-5
d_call: TRBD1
cdr3_aa: CASNRGRNNQPQHF
cdr3_nt: TGTGCCAGCAACAGGGGGCGAAACAATCAGCCCCAGCATTTT

v_call: TRBV30
clone_size: .
j_call: TRBJ1-5
d_call: .
cdr3_aa: CAWSIYTGSQPQHF
cdr3_nt: TGTGCCTGGAGTATTTATACAGGGAGCCAGCCCCAGCATTTT

v_call: TRBV9
clone_size: .
j_call: TRBJ1-2
d_call: .
cdr3_aa: CASSVGRTANYGYTF
cdr3_nt: TGTGCCAGCAGCGTCGGGCGGACAGCTAACTATGGCTACACCTTC

v_call: TRBV10-1
clone_size: once
j_call: TRBJ1-5
d_call: .
cdr3_aa: CASSDGNQPQHF
cdr3_nt: TGCGCCAGCAGTGACGGGAATCAGCCCCAGCATTTT

v_call: TRBV5-1
clone_size: .
j_call: TRBJ2-3
d_call: .
cdr3_aa: CASSPSPTGTDTQYF
cdr3_nt: TGCGCCAGCAGCCCCTCTCCTACTGGCACAGATACGCAGTATTTT

v_call: TRBV3-1/TRBV3-2
clone_size: once
j_call: TRBJ1-1
d_call: TRBD1
cdr3_aa: CASSQDKGARTEAFF
cdr3_nt: TGTGCCAGCAGCCAAGATAAGGGGGCAAGAACTGAAGCTTTCTTT

v_call: TRBV12-5
clone_size: .
j_call: TRBJ1-1
d_call: TRBD1
cdr3_aa: CASGFPGTGDRATEAFF
cdr3_nt: TGTGCTAGTGGTTTTCCCGGGACAGGAGATAGGGCAACTGAAGCTTTCTTT

v_call: TRBV5-4
clone_size: .
j_call: TRBJ2-3
d_call: TRBD2
cdr3_aa: CASSTAGGGDTQYF
cdr3_nt: TGTGCCAGCAGTACGGCGGGAGGAGGAGATACGCAGTATTTT

v_call: TRBV12-3/TRBV12-4
clone_size: .
j_call: TRBJ2-1
d_call: .
cdr3_aa: CASSRPSNEQFF
cdr3_nt: TGTGCCAGCAGTCGCCCTAGCAATGAGCAGTTCTTC

v_call: TRBV12-3/TRBV12-4
clone_size: .
j_call: TRBJ2-7
d_call: .
cdr3_aa: CASSFFSEQYF
cdr3_nt: TGTGCCAGCAGTTTTTTCAGCGAGCAGTACTTC